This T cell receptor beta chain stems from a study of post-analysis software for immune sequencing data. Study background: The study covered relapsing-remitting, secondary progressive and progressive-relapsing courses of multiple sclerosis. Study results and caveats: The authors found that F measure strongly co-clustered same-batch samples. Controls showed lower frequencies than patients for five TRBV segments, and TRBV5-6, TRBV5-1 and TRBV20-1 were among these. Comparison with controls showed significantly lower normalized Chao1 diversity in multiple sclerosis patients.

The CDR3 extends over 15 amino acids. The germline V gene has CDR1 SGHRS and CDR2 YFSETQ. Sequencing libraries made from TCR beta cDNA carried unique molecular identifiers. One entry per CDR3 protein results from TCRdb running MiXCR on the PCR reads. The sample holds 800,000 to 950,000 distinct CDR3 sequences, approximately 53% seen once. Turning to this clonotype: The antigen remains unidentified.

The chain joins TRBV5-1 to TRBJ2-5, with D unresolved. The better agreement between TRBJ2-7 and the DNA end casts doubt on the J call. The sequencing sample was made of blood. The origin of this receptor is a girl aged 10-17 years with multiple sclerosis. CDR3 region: CASSLLLGKGYEQYF. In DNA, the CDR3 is TGCGCCAGCAGCCTCCTGTTGGGTAAGGGCTACGAGCAGTACTTC.